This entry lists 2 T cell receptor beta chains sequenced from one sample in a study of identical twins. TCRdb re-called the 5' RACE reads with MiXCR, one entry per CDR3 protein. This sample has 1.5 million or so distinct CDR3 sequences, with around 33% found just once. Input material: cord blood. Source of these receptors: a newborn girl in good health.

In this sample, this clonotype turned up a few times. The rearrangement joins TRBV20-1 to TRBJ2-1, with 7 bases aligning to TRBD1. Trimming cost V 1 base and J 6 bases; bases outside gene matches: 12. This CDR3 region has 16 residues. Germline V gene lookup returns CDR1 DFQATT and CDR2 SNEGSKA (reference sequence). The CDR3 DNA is TGCAGTGCTAGAGTAATCCGGGACAGTCGCCGCAATGAGCAGTTCTTC. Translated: CSARVIRDSRRNEQFF.

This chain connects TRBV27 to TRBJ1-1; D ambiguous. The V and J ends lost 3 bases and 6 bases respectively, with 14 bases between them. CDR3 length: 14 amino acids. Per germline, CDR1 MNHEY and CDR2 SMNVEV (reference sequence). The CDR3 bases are TGTGCCAGCAGTTTCAAGGGAGCTGGAGCTGAAGCTTTCTTT. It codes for CASSFKGAGAEAFF.